This T cell receptor beta chain was retrieved from a study of OX40 agonist ivuxolimab in advanced cancers. Describing the broader study: Ivuxolimab was an agonistic, fully human IgG2 monoclonal antibody directed against OX40 (CD134), a costimulatory receptor. Intravenous ivuxolimab was administered to patients every 2 weeks at six dose levels: 0.01, 0.1, 0.3, 1.5, 3 and 10 mg/kg. Of the approximately 50 patients in dose escalation, 19 had hepatocellular carcinoma, roughly 15 had melanoma, 9 had renal cell carcinoma and 9 had head and neck cancer. In the dose-escalation cohort, over 65% of patients were male, and the mean age was roughly 60 years, with a range of roughly 20 to 80. Prior anti-PD-1, anti-PD-L1 or anti-CTLA-4 therapy was permitted, and about two fifths of dose-escalation patients had received checkpoint inhibitors. Partial responses occurred in three dose-escalation patients: two with cutaneous melanoma and one with hepatocellular carcinoma. Peripheral TCRbeta sequencing aimed to test whether ivuxolimab altered TCR sequence diversity and caused clonal T-cell expansion. The paper describes the monotherapy dose-escalation part (N of about 52 patients) of the phase I trial of ivuxolimab. Paper-wide results and their limitations: At doses from 0.1 to 3.0 mg/kg, clonal expansion was seen in both CD4+ and CD8+ blood T cells between baseline and week 6. After ivuxolimab, more expanded clones were found on average in CD8+ T cells than in CD4+ T cells. The antigen specificity of the clonally expanded peripheral T cells was not determined. In the 0.1-3.0 mg/kg groups, partial responders had among the lowest normalized peripheral clonal expansion, particularly in CD8+ T cells. Low levels of normalized T-cell clonal expansion were also seen in some nonresponding patients.

The V end gives up 2 bases and the J end 3 bases, leaving 2 bases in the junction not matched to a gene. CDR1 and CDR2, looked up from the germline V gene, are SGHTA and FQGNSA. The CDR3 goes from the cysteine to the phenylalanine over 16 residues. Only the CDR3 part of the read is kept: 48 bases, read in frame from the first base. Note on this clone: The target of this receptor is not known. Base qualities are missing; no much larger clone stands one base away.

For sequencing of the TCRbeta CDR3 region, genomic DNA was extracted from the sorted cells. The immunoSEQ Assay was used to sequence the TCRbeta CDR3 regions. TCRdb retrieved this table from immuneACCESS and kept in-frame rearrangements only. Not all clones are present; in checked studies, unresolved V genes account for under half, and no reason is known for the remainder. The sample table shows fewer than 70,000 clones, and approximately 87% are seen once. The ten largest make up around 3.2% of the sample. The trial excluded patients who had a history of autoimmune disease or were on systemic immunosuppression. Peripheral blood for TCR sequencing was collected from all dose cohorts at baseline, on cycle 4 day 1, and on cycle 7 day 1. The samples were drawn from a first-in-human, open-label, multicenter phase I dose-escalation trial of ivuxolimab. Adults with locally advanced or metastatic head and neck squamous cell, hepatocellular, melanoma or renal cell carcinoma were enrolled in the trial. Before TCR sequencing, CD4+ T cells and CD8+ T cells from peripheral blood were sorted into separate populations.

The origin of this receptor is an adult with an advanced solid tumor such as melanoma, head and neck, liver or kidney cancer. The sequencing used CD4+ or CD8+ T cells sorted from blood, collected in a trial of the OX40 agonist ivuxolimab. The rearranged chain carries TRBV7-2 and TRBJ2-5, with 14 central nucleotides matching TRBD2. The nucleotide sequence is given as TGTGCCAGCAGCTTACGACTAGCGGGGGGGGAAGAGACCCAGTACTTC. This encodes CASSLRLAGGEETQYF.